Sequencing of this T cell receptor (beta chain) was carried out in a study of shared clonotypes between healthy human individuals. The CDR3 has 14 amino acids. CDR1 SGHRS and CDR2 YFSETQ come from the germline V gene. V lost 3 bases and J lost 6; bases outside the gene matches: 5. TCRdb keeps only in-frame clones here, not all; method: immunoSEQ multiplex PCR. The sample contains a few million clones, approximately 90% of which appear only once. The sample taken for sequencing was naive CD4+ T cells from PBMCs. Subset here: CD45RA+ positively selected. The TCR sequence derives from a man aged 18 to 29 in good health. Some clones in this sample may be carry-over from other donors' samples. The rearrangement uses TRBV5-1 and TRBJ1-1, with 10 bases that match TRBD1. For the CDR3, the DNA is TGCGCCAGCAGCTGGGGGGACAGGGGCCCTGAAGCTTTCTTT. Its translation is CASSWGDRGPEAFF.